The 14 T cell receptor beta chains in this list originate from one sample, sequenced in a study of T cell responses to AZD1222 COVID-19 vaccine. The assay was immunoSEQ multiplex PCR, and TCRdb's table has in-frame clones only and misses some. The table shows under 150,000 clones, with around nine tenths occurring only once. Sequencing was performed on peripheral blood, taken on day 0 of MenACWY control vaccination. The source is an adult in good health.

The rearrangement joins TRBV19 to TRBJ1-2; possibly TRBD1 for D (5 bases). Germline V gene sequence: CDR1 LNHDA, CDR2 SQIVND (reference sequence). This CDR3 spans 14 amino acids. Trimming removed 8 bases from V and 2 bases from J, with 15 bases in between. CDR3 DNA: TGTGCCAGTTCAAAGCGGGGGGGAAACTATGGCTACACCTTC. Translation gives CASSKRGGNYGYTF.

This sequence joins TRBV28 and TRBJ1-2, with TRBD1 matching 7 bases. V trimming: 5 bases; J trimming: 0 bases; junction bases outside the gene matches: 3. The CDR3 has 14 residues. In germline, CDR1 is MDHEN, CDR2 SYDVKM. This chain's CDR3 is CASSRGTANYGYTF. The CDR3 DNA reads as TGTGCCAGCAGTAGGGGGACAGCTAACTATGGCTACACCTTC.

CDR3 coding DNA: TGTGCCAGCCAACAGGCCTCTGGGGCCAACGTCCTGACTTTC. Translating it yields CASQQASGANVLTF. This chain links TRBV25-1 with TRBJ2-6, with D possibly TRBD1 on 5 matching bases. The CDR3 has 14 residues. Trimming removed 8 bases at V and 0 bases at J, with 8 bases between. Germline V lookup: CDR1 MGHDK, CDR2 SYGVNS.

This chain links TRBV7-2 with TRBJ1-5, with D unclear. V was cut by 0 bases and J by 3 bases, with 6 bases left in between. The CDR3 is 14 residues long. Germline values: CDR1 SGHTA, CDR2 FQGNSA. CDR3 sequence (DNA): TGTGCCAGCAGCTTAGCGTTCGACAATCAGCCCCAGCATTTT. This codes for CASSLAFDNQPQHF. Full variable domain (remainder filled in from reference TRBV7-2 and TRBJ1-5): GAGVSQSPSNKVTEKGKDVELRCDPISGHTALYWYRQSLGQGLEFLIYFQGNSAPDKSGLPSDRFSAERTGGSVSTLTIQRTQQEDSAVYLCASSLAFDNQPQHFGDGTRLSIL.

This clone was recorded a few times. The chain recombines TRBV5-6 with TRBJ1-5; D gene uncertain. Germline V gene data show CDR1 as SGHDT and CDR2 as YYEEEE. Trimming took 0 bases from V and 1 from J, leaving 8 bases between them. The length of the CDR3 is 15 residues. DNA of the CDR3: TGTGCCAGCAGCTTGGTATCGGCAAGCAATCAGCCCCAGCATTTT. Encoded protein: CASSLVSASNQPQHF.

The V gene is TRBV11-1, the J gene TRBJ2-7; 12 bases line up with TRBD2. The J segment lost 3 bases and the V segment lost 7 bases, leaving 4 bases of the junction unmatched. CDR1 and CDR2 from the germline V gene are SGHAT and FQDESV (reference sequence). This CDR3 region has 14 residues. CDR3 sequence: CASTRTSGNYEQYF. CDR3 sequence (DNA): TGTGCCAGCACCAGGACTAGCGGGAACTACGAGCAGTACTTC.

This chain uses TRBV19 with TRBJ1-4, with 9 nucleotides matching TRBD1. In germline, CDR1 is LNHDA, CDR2 SQIVND (reference sequence). The CDR3 contains 14 residues. The V and J ends lost 7 bases and 8 bases, in that order; junction bases with no gene match: 8. This CDR3 reads CASTRTGVGEKLFF. DNA for the CDR3: TGTGCCAGTACCAGGACAGGGGTGGGGGAAAAACTGTTTTTT.

J is TRBJ1-1 and V is TRBV4-2; a possible D gene is TRBD1 (5 bases). The CDR3 has 14 residues. Per germline, CDR1 LGHNA and CDR2 YNFKEQ. V was trimmed by 4 bases and J by 0 bases, leaving 9 bases between them. The CDR3 DNA reads TGTGCCAGCAGCCCGACAGTCCTGAACACTGAAGCTTTCTTT. Protein product: CASSPTVLNTEAFF.

The genes are TRBV6-5 and TRBJ2-6, with no clear D. The V and J ends lost 6 bases and 4 bases respectively, with 7 bases between them. CDR1 is MNHEY and CDR2 is SVGAGI in the germline V gene. The length of the CDR3 is 13 residues. The CDR3 is CASSRPGANVLTF. CDR3 nucleotide sequence: TGTGCCAGCAGCCGACCCGGGGCCAACGTCCTGACTTTC.

This clone is categorized as large. Sequence at one end of the junction differs from germline and may be a read error. The rearrangement joins TRBV13 to TRBJ1-1; D is ambiguous. The CDR3 is made up of 14 amino acids. CDR1 and CDR2 (germline): PRHDT, FYEKMQ (reference sequence). In nucleotides, the CDR3 is TGTGCCAGCAGTTTAGGGATTTTGAACACTGAAGCTTTCTTT. It codes for CASSLGILNTEAFF.

The CDR3 loop reads CASSEWNRGLGGYTF. CDR3 DNA sequence: TGTGCCAGCAGTGAATGGAACAGGGGGCTTGGGGGCTACACCTTC. The V and J genes are TRBV25-1 and TRBJ1-2; 9 bases fit TRBD1. V dropped 1 base and J dropped 8; count of bases not matched to a gene: 8. This CDR3 has 15 amino acids. Germline CDR1 reads MGHDK; CDR2 reads SYGVNS.

This sequence joins TRBV13 and TRBJ2-7; weak D call: TRBD1 (6 bases). With 3 bases removed from V and 0 bases from J, the gap between germline ends came to 9 bases. CDR1 is PRHDT, CDR2 FYEKMQ, per germline (reference sequence). The CDR3 sequence is 14 residues long. The CDR3 nucleotides are TGTGCCAGCAGCTTTGGGGGCGGCTCCTACGAGCAGTACTTC. It specifies CASSFGGGSYEQYF.

In this sample, this clone turned up once. The chain employs TRBV9 and TRBJ2-1, with 13 bases lining up with TRBD2. Germline values: CDR1 SGDLS, CDR2 YYNGEE. The V gene end was trimmed by 0 bases and the J gene end by 6 bases; junction bases not matched to a gene: 6. The CDR3 totals 17 residues. The chain's CDR3 is CASSVEGGLAGTNEQFF. In DNA form, the CDR3 reads TGTGCCAGCAGCGTAGAGGGGGGACTAGCGGGAACCAATGAGCAGTTCTTC.

This sequence joins TRBV11-3 and TRBJ1-2, with a tentative D call TRBD1 (5 bases). The V and J ends lost 5 bases and 10 bases respectively, with 14 bases between them. Germline loops: CDR1 SGHNT, CDR2 YENEEA. The CDR3 totals 12 residues. The DNA for the CDR3 is TGTGCCAGCAGCCTTTGGGGGGTGATCTACACCTTC. Its translation is CASSLWGVIYTF.